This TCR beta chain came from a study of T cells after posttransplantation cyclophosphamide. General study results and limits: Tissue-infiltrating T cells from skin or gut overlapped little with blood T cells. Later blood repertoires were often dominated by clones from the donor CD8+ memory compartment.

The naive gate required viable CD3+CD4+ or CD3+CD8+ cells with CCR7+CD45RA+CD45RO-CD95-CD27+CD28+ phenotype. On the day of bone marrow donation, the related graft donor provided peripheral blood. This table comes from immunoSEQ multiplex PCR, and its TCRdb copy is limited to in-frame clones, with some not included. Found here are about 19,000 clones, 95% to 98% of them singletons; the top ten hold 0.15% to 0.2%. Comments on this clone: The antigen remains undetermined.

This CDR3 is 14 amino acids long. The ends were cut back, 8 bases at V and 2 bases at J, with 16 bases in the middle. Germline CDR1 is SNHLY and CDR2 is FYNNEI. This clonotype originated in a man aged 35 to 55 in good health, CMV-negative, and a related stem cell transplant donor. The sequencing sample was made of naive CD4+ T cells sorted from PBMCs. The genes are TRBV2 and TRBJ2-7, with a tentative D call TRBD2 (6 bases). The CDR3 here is CASFRDPGAYEQYF. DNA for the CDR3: TGTGCCAGCTTTCGGGATCCGGGGGCCTACGAGCAGTACTTC. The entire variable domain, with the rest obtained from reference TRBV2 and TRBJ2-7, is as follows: EPEVTQTPSHQVTQMGQEVILRCVPISNHLYFYWYRQILGQKVEFLVSFYNNEISEKSEIFDDQFSVERPDGSNFTLKIRSTKLEDSAMYFCASFRDPGAYEQYFGPGTRLTVT.